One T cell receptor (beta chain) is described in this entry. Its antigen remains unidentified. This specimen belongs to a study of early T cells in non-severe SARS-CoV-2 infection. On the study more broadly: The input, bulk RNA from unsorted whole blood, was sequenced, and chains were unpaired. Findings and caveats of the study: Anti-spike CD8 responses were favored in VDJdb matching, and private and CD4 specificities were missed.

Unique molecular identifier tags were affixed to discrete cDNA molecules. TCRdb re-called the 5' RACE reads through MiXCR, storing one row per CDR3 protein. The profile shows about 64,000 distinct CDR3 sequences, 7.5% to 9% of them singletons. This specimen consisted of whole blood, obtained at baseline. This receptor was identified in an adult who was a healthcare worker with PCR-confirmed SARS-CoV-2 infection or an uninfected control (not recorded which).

The CDR3 coding sequence is TGTGCCAGCAGCCGACAGGGCCCACCCTACGAGCAGTACTTC. Translated, it gives CASSRQGPPYEQYF. The rearrangement uses TRBV12-3 or TRBV12-4 and TRBJ2-7; 7 bases fit TRBD1. V was pared by 6 bases and J by 2 bases, with 7 bases of the junction left unmatched. This CDR3 region has 14 residues.